Detailed here is one TCR beta chain. Its antigen has not been determined. The input lacks base qualities; no much larger clone sits a single base away. A distance of 13 bases separates the germline ends of V and J, which lose 4 bases and 3 bases respectively. In the germline V gene (reference sequence), CDR1 corresponds to SEHNR and CDR2 to FQNEAQ. The CDR3 has 14 amino acids, counting the end cysteine and phenylalanine. Only the CDR3 DNA stays, 42 bases, in frame from base 1. TCR CDR3 regions were amplified from genomic DNA by multiplex PCR using the deep immunoSEQ assay. For each cell subset, the extracted genomic DNA was distributed evenly across all wells of several immunoSEQ 96-well plates, and each plate served as one replicate. For sorted subsets, each replicate PCR was loaded with around 200 ng genomic DNA, equivalent to approximately 33,000 T cell genomes. Purified libraries were measured with a Qubit 3.0 fluorometer, size-checked on a Bioanalyzer 2100, and measured again with the KAPA Library Quantification kit. Each immunoSEQ 96-well plate was sequenced on its own single-read 150-cycle Illumina NextSeq 550 flow cell. Concerning the study's data processing: Because only junctional sequences without quality scores were contained in the immunoSEQ output, filtering matching that applied to full-length reads could not be performed. Sequences were annotated with PyIR, a Python wrapper for IgBLAST v1.9, using IMGT germline references to assign V/J genes and CDR3. Reads with weak V/J assignments (E-value above 1e-6), missing CDR3, stop codons, out-of-frame junctions, or ambiguous translated residues were removed. V3J clonotypes were defined as sequences sharing the same inferred V gene, J gene, and CDR3 amino acid sequence. Percentage overlap between repertoires was computed as shared unique clonotypes divided by the size of the smaller repertoire. Repertoire richness was assessed with RTK rarefaction, the Chao1 estimator, and Recon v2.1 estimates of unobserved clonotypes. Generation probabilities were computed with OLGA for all TCRbeta clonotypes obtained by the gDNA method from four donors. TCRdb retrieved this table from immuneACCESS and kept in-frame rearrangements only. Not all clones are present; in checked studies, unresolved V genes account for under half, and no reason is known for the remainder. That table supplies the V and J calls and clone size; D and trimming were determined from the DNA. Recorded for this sample are about 2 million clones; roughly 94% of them occurred a single time. 0.95% to 1.5% of the sample is held by the ten biggest clonotypes.

CD8 naive samples consisted of CD45RO-negative cells that were positively selected for CCR7, yielding a CD45RA+CCR7+ population without TemRA cells. Healthy HIV-negative adults with no recently reported acute infections or vaccinations were included as donors. Only Caucasian adults living in Nashville, Tennessee, USA were represented among the donors. After blood collection by leukapheresis, PBMCs were isolated using Ficoll-Histopaque density gradient centrifugation and then cryopreserved in the vapor phase of liquid nitrogen. Analytical flow cytometry was used to check the purity and quantity of each magnetically sorted T cell population. Genomic DNA was isolated from each sorted fraction and quantified by UV absorbance on a Nanodrop 2000c. The data are from a study of shared clonotypes between healthy human individuals (TCRdb year 2020). Study-level background: A few men and a couple of women, aged 18 to 49 years, made up the cohort. For each donor, three plates each were used for CD4 naive and CD4 memory, two plates were used for CD8 naive, and one plate was used for CD8 memory. To estimate repertoire size and how much clonotypes are shared between individuals, the study performed deep sequencing of blood TCR repertoires from roughly five healthy adults. Libraries were prepared and TCR repertoires were sequenced by different laboratories using diverse techniques, in order to increase sequencing depth and limit assay-specific biases. Leukapheresis yielded between about 0.94 and 8.9 billion PBMCs per donor. The investigation overall reported the following: The small number of donors limited the genetic and exposure-history diversity represented. Sharing across a few donors was observed for roughly 5% of naive CD4, over 3% of naive CD8, 2% to 2.5% of memory CD4, and 0.4% of memory CD8 clonotypes. Even with the large sequencing depth, rarefaction of the sorted-subset datasets indicated that sequencing was incomplete. Clonotypes shared by all four sorted-subset donors showed higher generation probabilities than non-shared clonotypes. Pairwise subsampling indicated that sequencing depth was expected to affect the degree of clonotype sharing among donors. Sampling was restricted to blood, and TCR repertoires in tissue are likely to differ from TCR repertoires in blood. Naive subsets generally had larger estimated clonotype richness than memory subsets did.

Recombination connected TRBV7-9 to TRBJ2-7; no D segment can be confidently identified. Sequenced material: naive CD8+ T cells sorted from blood. This sample's cell subset or site label indicates: CD45RA+CCR7+. The receptor was isolated from a man aged 18-30 years in good health. The sequenced DNA: TGTGCCAGCAGCTCCCACTTAAGGTACTACGAGCAGTACTTC. The translation is CASSSHLRYYEQYF.